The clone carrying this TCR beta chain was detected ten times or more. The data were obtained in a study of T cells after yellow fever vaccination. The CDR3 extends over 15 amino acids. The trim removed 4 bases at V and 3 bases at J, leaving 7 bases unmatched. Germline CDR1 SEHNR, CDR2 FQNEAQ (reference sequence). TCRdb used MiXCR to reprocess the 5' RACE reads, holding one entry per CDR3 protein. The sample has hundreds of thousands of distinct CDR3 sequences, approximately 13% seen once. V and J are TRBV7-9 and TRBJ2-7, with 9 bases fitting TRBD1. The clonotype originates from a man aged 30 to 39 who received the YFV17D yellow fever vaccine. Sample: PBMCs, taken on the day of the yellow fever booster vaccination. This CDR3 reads CASSWAGTGNYEQYF. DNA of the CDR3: TGTGCCAGCAGCTGGGCCGGGACAGGGAACTACGAGCAGTACTTC.